The TCR beta chain under discussion was sequenced for a study of the immune and genomic landscape of osteosarcoma. Study-level background: Over 65% presented with localized disease at diagnosis.

Study-level findings and limits: Clonality was benchmarked against external normal skin and healthy blood data.

Germline V gene lookup returns CDR1 SEHNR and CDR2 FQNEAQ (reference sequence). Trimming cost V 3 bases and J 8 bases, with 13 bases left between them. This CDR3 is built from 13 residues. About this clone: Its antigen is not identified.

Method: immunoSEQ multiplex PCR; TCRdb's copy keeps in-frame clones and lacks some. The table records over a hundred clones, about three quarters of them present only once. The chain is built from TRBV7-9 and TRBJ1-2, with no clear D. The sequence derives from a man aged 40-49 years with osteosarcoma. Sequencing was done on a sample of metastatic tumor tissue from the lung. Here the CDR3 DNA reads TGTGCCAGCAGCTTTGACGGAGGTGGCGGCTACACCTTC. Amino acids: CASSFDGGGGYTF.